What follows are 5 T cell receptor beta chains derived from one specimen sequenced in a study of cytomegalovirus exposure and HLA in healthy donors. Profiled with immunoSEQ multiplex PCR; TCRdb holds only in-frame clones, not every one. The sample shows 50,000 or so clones, just under 95% of them seen only once. Sequencing was performed on PBMCs. The source of these receptors is a man aged 18 to 29 in good health and CMV-seronegative.

This clone was picked up one time. The gene calls are TRBV5-1 and TRBJ1-1, with D maybe TRBD1 (6 bases). Germline V gives CDR1 SGHRS, CDR2 YFSETQ. Trimming removed 4 bases from V and 1 base from J, with 11 bases in between. This CDR3 is 14 amino acids long. CDR3 residues: CASSVGQRNTEAFF. CDR3 in DNA: TGCGCCAGCAGCGTAGGACAGAGGAACACTGAAGCTTTCTTT.

The V call is TRBV11-2, the J call TRBJ2-3; no reliable D call. The CDR3 has 14 amino acids. Germline CDR1 is SGHAT and CDR2 is FQNNGV. V lost 5 bases and J 3 bases, leaving 12 bases between the germline ends. The CDR3 DNA reads as TGTGCCAGCAGCCAATCCCGACTTACAGATACGCAGTATTTT. Its protein is CASSQSRLTDTQYF.

The genes are TRBV28 and TRBJ1-1, with D tentatively TRBD1 (5 bases). The ends were cut back, 6 bases at V and 0 bases at J, with 11 bases in the middle. CDR1 is MDHEN, CDR2 SYDVKM, per germline. The CDR3 is 14 amino acids. CDR3 residues: CASRLGAVNTEAFF. The CDR3 DNA sequence: TGTGCCAGCAGGCTAGGGGCTGTGAACACTGAAGCTTTCTTT.

The CDR3 loop is CASTWDQGPGELFF. CDR3 DNA sequence: TGTGCCAGCACTTGGGACCAGGGGCCCGGGGAGCTGTTTTTT. This chain connects TRBV6-1 to TRBJ2-2, with a weak D call TRBD1 (6 bases). Trimming shortened V by 7 bases and J by 6 bases, and 15 bases separated the two germline ends. Germline V gene lookup returns CDR1 MNHNS and CDR2 SASEGT. This CDR3 spans 14 amino acids.

The chain recombines TRBV27 with TRBJ2-1; the D is unclear. The CDR3 sequence is 11 residues long. Trimming removed 8 bases at V and 4 bases at J, with 6 bases between. The V gene's germline CDR1 is MNHEY and CDR2 SMNVEV (reference sequence). The CDR3 DNA reads TGTGCCAGCCAACATTACAATGAGCAGTTCTTC. It translates to CASQHYNEQFF.